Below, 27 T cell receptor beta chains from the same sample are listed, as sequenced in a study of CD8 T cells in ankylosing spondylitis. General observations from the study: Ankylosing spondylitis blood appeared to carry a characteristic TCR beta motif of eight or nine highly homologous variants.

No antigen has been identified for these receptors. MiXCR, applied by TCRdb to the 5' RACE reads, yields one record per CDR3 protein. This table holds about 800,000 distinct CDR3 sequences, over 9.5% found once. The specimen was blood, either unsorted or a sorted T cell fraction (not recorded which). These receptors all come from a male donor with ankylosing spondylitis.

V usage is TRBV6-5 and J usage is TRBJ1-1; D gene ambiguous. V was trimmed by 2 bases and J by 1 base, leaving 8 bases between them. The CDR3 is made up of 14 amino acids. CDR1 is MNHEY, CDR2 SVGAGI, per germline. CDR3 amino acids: CASSYRQENTEAFF. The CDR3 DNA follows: TGTGCCAGCAGTTACAGGCAGGAGAACACTGAAGCTTTCTTT.

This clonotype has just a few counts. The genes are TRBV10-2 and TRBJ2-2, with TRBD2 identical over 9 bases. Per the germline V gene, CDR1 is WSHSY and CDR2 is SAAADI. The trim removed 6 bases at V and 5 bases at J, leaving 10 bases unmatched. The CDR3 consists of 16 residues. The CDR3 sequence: CASRSRAGGGTGELFF. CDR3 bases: TGCGCCAGCAGGTCGCGAGCGGGAGGTGGGACCGGGGAGCTGTTTTTT.

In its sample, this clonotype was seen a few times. The CDR3 loop reads CASSLWGSSGRYYEQYF. CDR3 sequence (DNA): TGTGCCAGCAGCCTCTGGGGTTCTAGCGGGAGGTATTACGAGCAGTACTTC. The chain is built from TRBV7-2 and TRBJ2-7, with 11 positions matching TRBD2. The CDR3 is 17 amino acids. Germline V gene data show CDR1 as SGHTA and CDR2 as FQGNSA. V dropped 5 bases and J dropped 4; count of bases not matched to a gene: 13.

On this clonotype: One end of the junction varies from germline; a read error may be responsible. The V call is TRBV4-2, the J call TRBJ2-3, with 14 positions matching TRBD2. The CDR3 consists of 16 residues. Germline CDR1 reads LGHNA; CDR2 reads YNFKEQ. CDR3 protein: CAISPGTSGSADTQYF. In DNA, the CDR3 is TGTGCCATCAGCCCCGGGACTAGCGGGAGTGCAGATACGCAGTATTTT.

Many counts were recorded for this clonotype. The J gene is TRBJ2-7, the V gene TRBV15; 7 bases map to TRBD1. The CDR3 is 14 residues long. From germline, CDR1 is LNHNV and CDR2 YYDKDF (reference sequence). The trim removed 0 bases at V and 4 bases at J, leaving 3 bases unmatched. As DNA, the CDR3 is TGTGCCACCAGCAGAGACAGGGGGTCATACGAGCAGTACTTC. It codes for CATSRDRGSYEQYF. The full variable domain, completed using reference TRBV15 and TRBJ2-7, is DAMVIQNPRYQVTQFGKPVTLSCSQTLNHNVMYWYQQKSSQAPKLLFHYYDKDFNNEADTPDNFQSRRPNTSFCFLDIRSPGLGDTAMYLCATSRDRGSYEQYFGPGTRLTVT.

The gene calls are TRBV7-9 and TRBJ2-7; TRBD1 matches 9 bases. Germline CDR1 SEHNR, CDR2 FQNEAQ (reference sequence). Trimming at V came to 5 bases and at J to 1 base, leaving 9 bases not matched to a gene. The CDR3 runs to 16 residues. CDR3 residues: CASSPRGQGLSYEQYF. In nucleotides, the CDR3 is TGTGCCAGCAGCCCAAGGGGACAGGGTTTATCCTACGAGCAGTACTTC.

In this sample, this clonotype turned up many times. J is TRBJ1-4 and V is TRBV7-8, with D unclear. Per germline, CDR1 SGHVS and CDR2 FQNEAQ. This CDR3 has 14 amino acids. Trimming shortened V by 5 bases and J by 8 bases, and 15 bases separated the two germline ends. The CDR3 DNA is TGTGCCAGCAGCATCTATGGGAGGGCAGAAAAACTGTTTTTT. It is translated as CASSIYGRAEKLFF. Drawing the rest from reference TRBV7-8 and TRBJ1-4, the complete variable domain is GAGVSQSPRYKVAKRGQDVALRCDPISGHVSLFWYQQALGQGPEFLTYFQNEAQLDKSGLPSDRFFAERPEGSVSTLKIQRTQQEDSAVYLCASSIYGRAEKLFFGSGTQLSVL.

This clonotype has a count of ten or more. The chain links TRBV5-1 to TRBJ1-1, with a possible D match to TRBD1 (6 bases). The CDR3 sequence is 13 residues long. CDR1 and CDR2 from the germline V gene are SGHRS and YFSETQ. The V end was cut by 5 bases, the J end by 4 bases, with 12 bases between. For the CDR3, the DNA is TGCGCCAGCAGGACAGGACTGGGCACTGAAGCTTTCTTT. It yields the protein CASRTGLGTEAFF.

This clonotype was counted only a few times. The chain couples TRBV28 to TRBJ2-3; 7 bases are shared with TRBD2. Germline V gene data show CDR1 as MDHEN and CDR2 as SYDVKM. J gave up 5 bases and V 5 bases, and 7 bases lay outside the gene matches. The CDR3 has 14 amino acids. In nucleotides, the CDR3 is TGTGCCAGCAGTCCCGCGGCGGGAGTAGATACGCAGTATTTT. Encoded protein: CASSPAAGVDTQYF.

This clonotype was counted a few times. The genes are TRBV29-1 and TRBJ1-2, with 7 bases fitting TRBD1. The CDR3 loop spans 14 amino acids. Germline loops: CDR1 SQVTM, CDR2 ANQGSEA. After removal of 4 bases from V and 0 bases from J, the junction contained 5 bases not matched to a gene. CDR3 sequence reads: CSVGRDRPNYGYTF. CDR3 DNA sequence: TGCAGCGTTGGGCGGGACAGACCTAACTATGGCTACACCTTC. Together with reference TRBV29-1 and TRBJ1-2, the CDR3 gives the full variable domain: SAVISQKPSRDICQRGTSLTIQCQVDSQVTMMFWYRQQPGQSLTLIATANQGSEATYESGFVIDKFPISRPNLTFSTLTVSNMSPEDSSIYLCSVGRDRPNYGYTFGSGTRLTVV.

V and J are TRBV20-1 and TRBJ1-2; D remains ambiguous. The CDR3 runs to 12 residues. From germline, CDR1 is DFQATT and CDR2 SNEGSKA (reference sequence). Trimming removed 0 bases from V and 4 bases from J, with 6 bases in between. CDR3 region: CSARDQIYGYTF. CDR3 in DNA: TGCAGTGCTAGAGATCAGATCTATGGCTACACCTTC.

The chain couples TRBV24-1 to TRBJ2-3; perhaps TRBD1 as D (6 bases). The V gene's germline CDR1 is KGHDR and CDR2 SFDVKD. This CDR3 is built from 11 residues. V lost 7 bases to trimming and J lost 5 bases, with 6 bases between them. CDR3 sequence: CATRQGDTQYF. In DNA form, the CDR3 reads TGTGCCACCAGACAGGGAGATACGCAGTATTTT.

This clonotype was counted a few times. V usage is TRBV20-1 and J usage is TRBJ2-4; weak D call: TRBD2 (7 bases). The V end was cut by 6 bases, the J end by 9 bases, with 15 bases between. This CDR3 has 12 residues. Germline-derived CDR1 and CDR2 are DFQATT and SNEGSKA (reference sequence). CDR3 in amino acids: CSATQGRGIQYF. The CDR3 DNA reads TGCAGTGCCACCCAGGGGAGGGGCATTCAGTACTTC.

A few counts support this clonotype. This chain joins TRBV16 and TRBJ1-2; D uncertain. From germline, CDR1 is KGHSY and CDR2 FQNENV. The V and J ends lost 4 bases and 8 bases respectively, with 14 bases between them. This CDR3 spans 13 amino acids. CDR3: CASSPSGIGGYTF. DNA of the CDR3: TGTGCCAGCAGCCCCTCCGGGATAGGGGGCTACACCTTC.

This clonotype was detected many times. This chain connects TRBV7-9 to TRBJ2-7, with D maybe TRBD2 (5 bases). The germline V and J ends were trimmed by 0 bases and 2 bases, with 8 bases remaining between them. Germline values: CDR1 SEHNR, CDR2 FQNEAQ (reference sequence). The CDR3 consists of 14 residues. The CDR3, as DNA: TGTGCCAGCAGCTTAGCGGGAGTCACCTACGAGCAGTACTTC. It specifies CASSLAGVTYEQYF.

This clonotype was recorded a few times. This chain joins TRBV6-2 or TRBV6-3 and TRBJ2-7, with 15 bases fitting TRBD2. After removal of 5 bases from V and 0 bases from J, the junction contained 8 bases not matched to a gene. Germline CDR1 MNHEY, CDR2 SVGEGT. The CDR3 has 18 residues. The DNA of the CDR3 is TGTGCCAGCAGTGCAAGGACTAGCGGGAGGGTAAGCTCCTACGAGCAGTACTTC. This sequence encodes CASSARTSGRVSSYEQYF.

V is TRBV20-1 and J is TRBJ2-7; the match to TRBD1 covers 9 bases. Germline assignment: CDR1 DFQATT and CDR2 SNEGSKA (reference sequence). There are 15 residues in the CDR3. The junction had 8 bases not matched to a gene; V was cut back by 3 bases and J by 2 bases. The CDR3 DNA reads TGCAGTGCTAGCTCCGGGACAGGGATCACCTACGAGCAGTACTTC. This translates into CSASSGTGITYEQYF.

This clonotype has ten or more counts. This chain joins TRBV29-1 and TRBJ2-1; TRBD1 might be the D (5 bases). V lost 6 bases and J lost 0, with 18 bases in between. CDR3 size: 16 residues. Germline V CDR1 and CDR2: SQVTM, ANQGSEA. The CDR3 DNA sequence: TGCAGCGTCGAAAAGGGGCAGGGTGACTCCTACAATGAGCAGTTCTTC. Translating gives CSVEKGQGDSYNEQFF.

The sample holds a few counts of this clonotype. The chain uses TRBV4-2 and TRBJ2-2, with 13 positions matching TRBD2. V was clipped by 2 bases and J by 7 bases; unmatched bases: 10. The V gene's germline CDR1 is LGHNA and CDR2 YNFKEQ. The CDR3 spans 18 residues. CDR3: CASSQRGGLAGVVGELFF. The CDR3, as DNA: TGTGCCAGCAGCCAAAGGGGCGGACTAGCGGGAGTGGTCGGGGAGCTGTTTTTT.

Here the CDR3 reads CSAAIAVNTDTQYF. The CDR3 coding sequence is TGCAGTGCTGCAATAGCGGTTAACACAGATACGCAGTATTTT. V is TRBV20-1 and J is TRBJ2-3; perhaps TRBD2 as D (6 bases). V lost 5 bases and J 2 bases, leaving 14 bases between the germline ends. The CDR3 runs to 14 residues. The germline V gene has CDR1 DFQATT and CDR2 SNEGSKA (reference sequence).

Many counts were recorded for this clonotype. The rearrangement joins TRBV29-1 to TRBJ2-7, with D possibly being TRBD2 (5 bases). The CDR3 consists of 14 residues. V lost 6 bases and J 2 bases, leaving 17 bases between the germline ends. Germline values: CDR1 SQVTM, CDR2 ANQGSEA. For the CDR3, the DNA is TGCAGCGTCTCACTAGGCGGGCTTCCCTACGAGCAGTACTTC. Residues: CSVSLGGLPYEQYF.

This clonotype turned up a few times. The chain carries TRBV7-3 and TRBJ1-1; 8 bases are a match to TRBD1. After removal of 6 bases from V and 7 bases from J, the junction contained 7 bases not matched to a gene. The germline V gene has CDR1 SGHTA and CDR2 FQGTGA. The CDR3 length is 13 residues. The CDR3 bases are TGTGCCAGCAGTGACAGGGGACGAAGTGAAGCTTTCTTT. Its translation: CASSDRGRSEAFF.

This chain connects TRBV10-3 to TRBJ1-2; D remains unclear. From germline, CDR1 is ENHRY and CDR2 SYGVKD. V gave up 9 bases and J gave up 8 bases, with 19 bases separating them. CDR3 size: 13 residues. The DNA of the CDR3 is TGTGCCATACGGAGCGGGGAATTCAAAGGCTACACCTTC. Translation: CAIRSGEFKGYTF.

DNA of the CDR3: TGCAGTGCTTACAAAGCCGAGACAGTGAAAGCTTCACCCCTCCACTTT. Translated: CSAYKAETVKASPLHF. The V and J genes are TRBV20-1 and TRBJ1-6; possible D gene TRBD1, 5 bases. Germline V gene lookup returns CDR1 DFQATT and CDR2 SNEGSKA (reference sequence). V shed 5 bases and J shed 9 bases, with 23 bases lying between them. This CDR3 comprises 16 residues.

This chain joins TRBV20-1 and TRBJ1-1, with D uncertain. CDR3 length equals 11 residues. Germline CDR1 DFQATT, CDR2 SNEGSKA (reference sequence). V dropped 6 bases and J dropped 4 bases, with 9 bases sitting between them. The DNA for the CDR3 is TGCAGTGCCCCCAAAGTCACTGAAGCTTTCTTT. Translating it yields CSAPKVTEAFF.

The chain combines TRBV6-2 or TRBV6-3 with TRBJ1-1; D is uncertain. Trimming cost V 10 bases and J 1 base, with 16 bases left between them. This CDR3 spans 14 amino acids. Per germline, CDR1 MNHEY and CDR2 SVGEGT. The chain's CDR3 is CATRYSGWNTEAFF. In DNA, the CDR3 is TGTGCCACCCGCTATTCGGGGTGGAACACTGAAGCTTTCTTT.

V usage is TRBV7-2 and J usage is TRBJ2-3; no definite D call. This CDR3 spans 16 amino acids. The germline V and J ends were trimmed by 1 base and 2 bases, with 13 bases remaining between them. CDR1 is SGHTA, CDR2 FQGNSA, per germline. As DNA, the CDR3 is TGTGCCAGCAGCTTAGACCCTCCCCCGAACACAGATACGCAGTATTTT. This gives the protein CASSLDPPPNTDTQYF.